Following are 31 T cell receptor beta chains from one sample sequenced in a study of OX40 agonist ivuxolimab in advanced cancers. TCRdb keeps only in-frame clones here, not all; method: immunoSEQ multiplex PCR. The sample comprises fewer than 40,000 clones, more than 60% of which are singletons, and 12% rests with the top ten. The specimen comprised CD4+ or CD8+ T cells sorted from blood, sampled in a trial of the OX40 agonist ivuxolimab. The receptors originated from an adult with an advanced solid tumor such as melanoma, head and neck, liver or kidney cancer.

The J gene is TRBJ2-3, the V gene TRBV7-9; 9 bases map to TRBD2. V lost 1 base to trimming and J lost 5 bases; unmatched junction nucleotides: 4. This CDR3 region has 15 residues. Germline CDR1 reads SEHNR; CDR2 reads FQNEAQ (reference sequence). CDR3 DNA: TGTGCCAGCAGCTTAGTAGCGGGAGAAGGAGATACGCAGTATTTT. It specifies CASSLVAGEGDTQYF.

The CDR3 sequence: CASSYSAAGNQPQHF. The CDR3 DNA is TGTGCCAGCAGTTACTCGGCAGCTGGAAATCAGCCCCAGCATTTT. V is TRBV6-5 and J is TRBJ1-5, with no clear D. Germline CDR1 and CDR2: MNHEY and SVGAGI. The CDR3 spans 15 residues. Trimming took off 0 bases at V and 4 bases at J, with 10 bases between the two ends.

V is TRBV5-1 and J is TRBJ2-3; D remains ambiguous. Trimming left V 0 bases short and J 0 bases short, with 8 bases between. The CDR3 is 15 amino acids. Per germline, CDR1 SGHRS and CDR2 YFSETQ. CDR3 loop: CASSLAASSTDTQYF. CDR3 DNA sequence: TGCGCCAGCAGCTTGGCCGCTAGTAGCACAGATACGCAGTATTTT.

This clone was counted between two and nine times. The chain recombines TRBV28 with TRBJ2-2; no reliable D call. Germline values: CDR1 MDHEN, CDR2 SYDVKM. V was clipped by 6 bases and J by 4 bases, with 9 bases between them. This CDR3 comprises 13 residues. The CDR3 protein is CASRPGSTGELFF. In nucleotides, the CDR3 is TGTGCCAGCAGGCCTGGATCCACCGGGGAGCTGTTTTTT.

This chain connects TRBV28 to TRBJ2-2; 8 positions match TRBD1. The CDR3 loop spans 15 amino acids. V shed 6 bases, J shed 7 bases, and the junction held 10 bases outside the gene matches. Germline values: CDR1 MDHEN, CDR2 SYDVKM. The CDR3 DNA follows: TGTGCCAGCAGGCCGCAGGGGGCGCAAATCGGGGAGCTGTTTTTT. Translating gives CASRPQGAQIGELFF.

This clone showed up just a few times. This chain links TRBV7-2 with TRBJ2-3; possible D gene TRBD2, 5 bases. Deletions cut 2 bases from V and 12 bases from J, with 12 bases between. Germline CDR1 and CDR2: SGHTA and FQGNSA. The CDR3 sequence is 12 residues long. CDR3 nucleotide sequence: TGTGCCAGCAGCTTAAACGGGGTGCTTCAGTATTTT. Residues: CASSLNGVLQYF.

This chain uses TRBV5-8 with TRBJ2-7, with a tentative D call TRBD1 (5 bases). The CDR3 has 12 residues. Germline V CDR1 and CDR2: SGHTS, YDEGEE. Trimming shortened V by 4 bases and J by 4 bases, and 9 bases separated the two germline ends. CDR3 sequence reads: CASSPAGYEQYF. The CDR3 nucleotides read TGTGCCAGCAGCCCCGCAGGGTACGAGCAGTACTTC.

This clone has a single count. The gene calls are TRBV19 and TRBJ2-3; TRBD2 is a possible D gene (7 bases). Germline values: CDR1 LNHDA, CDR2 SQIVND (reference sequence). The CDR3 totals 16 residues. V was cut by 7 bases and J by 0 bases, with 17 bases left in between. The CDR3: CASTERGRGSTDTQYF. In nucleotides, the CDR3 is TGTGCCAGTACTGAACGGGGGAGGGGGAGCACAGATACGCAGTATTTT.

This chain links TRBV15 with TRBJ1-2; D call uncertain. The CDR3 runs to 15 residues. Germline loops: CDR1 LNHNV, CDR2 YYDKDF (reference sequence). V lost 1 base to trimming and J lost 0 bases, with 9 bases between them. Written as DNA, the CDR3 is TGTGCCACCAGCAGAGTGGCCGAAGCTAACTATGGCTACACCTTC. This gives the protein CATSRVAEANYGYTF.

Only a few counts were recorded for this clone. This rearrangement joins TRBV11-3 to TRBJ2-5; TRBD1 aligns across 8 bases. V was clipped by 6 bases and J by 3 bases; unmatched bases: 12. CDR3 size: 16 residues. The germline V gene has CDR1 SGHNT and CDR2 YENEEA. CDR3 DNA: TGTGCCAGCAGTCCCGCGGGGCAGGGGGCTGAAGAGACCCAGTACTTC. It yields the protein CASSPAGQGAEETQYF. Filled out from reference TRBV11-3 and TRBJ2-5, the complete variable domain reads EAGVVQSPRYKIIEKKQPVAFWCNPISGHNTLYWYLQNLGQGPELLIRYENEEAVDDSQLPKDRFSAERLKGVDSTLKIQPAELGDSAVYLCASSPAGQGAEETQYFGPGTRLLVL.

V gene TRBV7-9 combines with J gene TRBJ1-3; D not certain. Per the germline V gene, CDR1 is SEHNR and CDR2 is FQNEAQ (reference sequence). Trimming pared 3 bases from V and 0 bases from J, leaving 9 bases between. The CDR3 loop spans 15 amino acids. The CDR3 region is CASSFPDSSGNTIYF. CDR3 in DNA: TGTGCCAGCAGCTTTCCGGATAGCTCTGGAAACACCATATATTTT.

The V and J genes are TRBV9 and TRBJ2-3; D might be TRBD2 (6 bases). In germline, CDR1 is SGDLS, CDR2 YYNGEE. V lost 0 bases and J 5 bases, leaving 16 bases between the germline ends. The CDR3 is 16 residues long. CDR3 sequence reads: CASSVGSGTGGDTQYF. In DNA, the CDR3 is TGTGCCAGCAGCGTAGGATCGGGGACCGGGGGAGATACGCAGTATTTT.

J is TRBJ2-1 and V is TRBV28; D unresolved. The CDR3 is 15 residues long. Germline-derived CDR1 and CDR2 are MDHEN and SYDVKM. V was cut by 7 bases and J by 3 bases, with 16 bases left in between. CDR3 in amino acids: CASNPAGVYYNEQFF. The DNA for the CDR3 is TGTGCCAGCAACCCCGCAGGAGTTTACTACAATGAGCAGTTCTTC.

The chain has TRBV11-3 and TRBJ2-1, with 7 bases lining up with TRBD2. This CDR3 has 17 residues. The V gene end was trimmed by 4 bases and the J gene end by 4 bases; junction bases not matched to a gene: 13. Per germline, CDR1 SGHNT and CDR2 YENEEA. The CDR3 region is CASSSTLGGSGYNEQFF. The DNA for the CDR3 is TGTGCCAGCAGCTCCACCCTGGGGGGGTCAGGTTACAATGAGCAGTTCTTC.

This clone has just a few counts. As DNA, the CDR3 is TGTGCCAGCAGTGCGGGCCCCTACGAGCAGTACTTC. Translating it yields CASSAGPYEQYF. This chain links TRBV7-2 with TRBJ2-7, with D possibly TRBD2 on 5 matching bases. Germline loops: CDR1 SGHTA, CDR2 FQGNSA. V gave up 6 bases and J gave up 2 bases, with 8 bases separating them. This CDR3 has 12 amino acids.

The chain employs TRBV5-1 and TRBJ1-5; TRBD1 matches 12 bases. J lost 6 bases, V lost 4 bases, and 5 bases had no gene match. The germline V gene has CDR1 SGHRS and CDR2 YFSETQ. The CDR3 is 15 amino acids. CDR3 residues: CASSPGTGGSQPQHF. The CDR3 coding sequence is TGCGCCAGCAGCCCCGGGACAGGGGGCAGTCAGCCCCAGCATTTT.

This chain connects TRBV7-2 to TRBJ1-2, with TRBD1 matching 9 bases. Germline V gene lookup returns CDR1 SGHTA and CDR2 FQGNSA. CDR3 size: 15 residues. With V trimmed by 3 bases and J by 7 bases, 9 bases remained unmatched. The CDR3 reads CASSLTRDRVPGYTF. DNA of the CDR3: TGTGCCAGCAGCTTGACTCGGGACAGGGTTCCTGGCTACACCTTC. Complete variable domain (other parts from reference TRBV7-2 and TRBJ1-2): GAGVSQSPSNKVTEKGKDVELRCDPISGHTALYWYRQSLGQGLEFLIYFQGNSAPDKSGLPSDRFSAERTGGSVSTLTIQRTQQEDSAVYLCASSLTRDRVPGYTFGSGTRLTVV.

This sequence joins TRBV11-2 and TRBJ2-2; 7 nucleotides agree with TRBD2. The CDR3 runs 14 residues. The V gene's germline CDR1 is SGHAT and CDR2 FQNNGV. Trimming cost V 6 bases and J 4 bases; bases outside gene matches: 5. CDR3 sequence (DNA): TGTGCCAGCAGACTAGCGATCGGCACCGGGGAGCTGTTTTTT. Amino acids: CASRLAIGTGELFF.

DNA for the CDR3: TGTGCCAGCAGCGTAGCTCAGGGGACAAATGAAAAACTGTTTTTT. Translation: CASSVAQGTNEKLFF. The V gene is TRBV9, the J gene TRBJ1-4, with D maybe TRBD1 (6 bases). Germline CDR1 reads SGDLS; CDR2 reads YYNGEE. The CDR3 totals 15 residues. V lost 0 bases to trimming and J lost 5 bases, with 11 bases between them.

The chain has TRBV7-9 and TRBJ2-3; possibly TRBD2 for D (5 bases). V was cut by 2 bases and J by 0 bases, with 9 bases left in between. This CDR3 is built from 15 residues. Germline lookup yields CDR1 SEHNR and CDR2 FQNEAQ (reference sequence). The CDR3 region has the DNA TGTGCCAGCAGCTTACGCGGCGGGAGCACAGATACGCAGTATTTT. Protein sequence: CASSLRGGSTDTQYF.

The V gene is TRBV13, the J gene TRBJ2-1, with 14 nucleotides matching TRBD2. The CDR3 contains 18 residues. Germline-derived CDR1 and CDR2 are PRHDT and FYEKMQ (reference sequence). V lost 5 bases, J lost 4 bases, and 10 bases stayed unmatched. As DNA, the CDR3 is TGTGCCAGCAGCAACCGTCCCGGGACTAGCGGGAGATACAATGAGCAGTTCTTC. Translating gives CASSNRPGTSGRYNEQFF.

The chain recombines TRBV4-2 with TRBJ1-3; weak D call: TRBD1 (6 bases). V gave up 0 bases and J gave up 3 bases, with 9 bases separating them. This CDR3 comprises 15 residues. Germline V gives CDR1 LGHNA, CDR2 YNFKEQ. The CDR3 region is CASSQDRGIGNTIYF. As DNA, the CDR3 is TGTGCCAGCAGCCAAGATAGGGGGATTGGAAACACCATATATTTT.

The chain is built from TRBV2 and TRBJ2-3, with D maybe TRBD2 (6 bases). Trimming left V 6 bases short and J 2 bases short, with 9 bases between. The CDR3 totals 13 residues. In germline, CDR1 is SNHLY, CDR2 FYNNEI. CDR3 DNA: TGTGCCAGCAGGGCGGGGTCCACAGATACGCAGTATTTT. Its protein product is CASRAGSTDTQYF.

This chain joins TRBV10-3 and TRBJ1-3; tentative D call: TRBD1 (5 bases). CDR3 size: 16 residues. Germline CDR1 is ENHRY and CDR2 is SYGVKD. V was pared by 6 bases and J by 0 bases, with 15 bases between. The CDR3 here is CAIRGTAGASGNTIYF. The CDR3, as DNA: TGTGCCATCAGAGGGACCGCCGGGGCCTCTGGAAACACCATATATTTT.

CDR3 in DNA: TGTGCCAGCAGCTTAGATGGGCCCACAGATACGCAGTATTTT. As protein: CASSLDGPTDTQYF. The chain couples TRBV11-2 to TRBJ2-3, with no clear D. This CDR3 is built from 14 residues. V lost 0 bases and J 2 bases, leaving 6 bases between the germline ends. CDR1 is SGHAT, CDR2 FQNNGV, per germline.

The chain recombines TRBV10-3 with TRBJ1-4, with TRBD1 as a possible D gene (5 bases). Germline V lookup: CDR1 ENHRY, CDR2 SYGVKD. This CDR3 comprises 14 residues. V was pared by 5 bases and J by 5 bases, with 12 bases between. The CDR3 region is CAISRGGVNEKLFF. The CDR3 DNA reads TGTGCCATCAGTAGGGGCGGGGTAAATGAAAAACTGTTTTTT.

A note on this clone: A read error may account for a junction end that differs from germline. The CDR3 nucleotides are TGTACCAGCAGTTTACGACTAGCGAAGCACGAGCAGTACTTC. Its protein is CTSSLRLAKHEQYF. V gene TRBV28 combines with J gene TRBJ2-7; 8 positions match TRBD2. The CDR3 covers 14 residues. The germline CDR1 and CDR2 sequences are MDHEN and SYDVKM. The variable domain in full, with the rest retrieved from reference TRBV28 and TRBJ2-7, is DVKVTQSSRYLVKRTGEKVFLECVQDMDHENMFWYRQDPGLGLRLIYFSYDVKMKEKGDIPEGYSVSREKKERFSLILESASTNQTSMYLCTSSLRLAKHEQYFGPGTRLTVT.

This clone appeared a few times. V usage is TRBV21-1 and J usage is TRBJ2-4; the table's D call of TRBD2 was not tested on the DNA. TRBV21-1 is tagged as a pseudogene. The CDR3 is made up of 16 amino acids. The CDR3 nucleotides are TGTGCCAGCAGCTTCCTCGGAGGGGAAGCCAAAAACATTCAGTACTTC. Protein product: CASSFLGGEAKNIQYF.

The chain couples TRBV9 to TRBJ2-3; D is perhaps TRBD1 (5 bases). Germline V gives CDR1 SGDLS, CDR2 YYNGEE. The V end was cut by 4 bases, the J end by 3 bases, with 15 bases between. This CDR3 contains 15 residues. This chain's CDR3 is CASSSRRVGTDTQYF. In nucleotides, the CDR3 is TGTGCCAGCAGCTCCCGCAGGGTAGGGACAGATACGCAGTATTTT.

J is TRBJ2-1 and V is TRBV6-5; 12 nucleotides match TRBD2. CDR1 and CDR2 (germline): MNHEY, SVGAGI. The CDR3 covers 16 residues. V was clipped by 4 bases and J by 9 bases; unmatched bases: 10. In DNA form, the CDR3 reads TGTGCCAGCAGTTCTAGCGGGAGGGGTATTCGTGGTGAGCAGTTCTTC. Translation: CASSSSGRGIRGEQFF.

This CDR3 is CALGAEANAEAFF. CDR3 DNA: TGTGCCTTAGGGGCGGAAGCTAACGCTGAAGCTTTCTTT. The chain has TRBV30 and TRBJ1-1; D might be TRBD1 (5 bases). The CDR3 runs 13 residues. CDR1 and CDR2 (germline): GTSNPN, SVGIG (reference sequence). V was clipped by 7 bases and J by 6 bases, with 18 bases between them.